The 23 T cell receptor beta chains below all came from one sample that was sequenced in a study of CD8 T cells in ankylosing spondylitis. TCRdb processed the 5' RACE reads anew with MiXCR; each CDR3 protein has one entry. The table has roughly 100,000 distinct CDR3 sequences, roughly 8.3% seen once; the top ten hold approximately 9.7%. The sequencing sample was made of blood, either unsorted or a sorted T cell fraction (not recorded which). The receptor source for this set is a male donor with ankylosing spondylitis or in good health (not recorded which).

The chain combines TRBV20-1 with TRBJ2-2; D not certain. Germline V lookup: CDR1 DFQATT, CDR2 SNEGSKA (reference sequence). The germline V and J ends were trimmed by 0 bases and 2 bases, with 10 bases remaining between them. The CDR3 covers 15 residues. This CDR3 is CSARDRLLNTGELFF. Here the CDR3 DNA reads TGCAGTGCTAGAGATCGCTTGTTAAACACCGGGGAGCTGTTTTTT.

This clonotype was seen many times. The chain uses TRBV2 and TRBJ2-1, with 7 bases fitting TRBD1. Germline values: CDR1 SNHLY, CDR2 FYNNEI. The CDR3 is made up of 15 amino acids. With 5 bases clipped from V and 10 bases from J, the junction kept 14 bases outside the gene matches. The CDR3 loop reads CASSPSSGGQREQFF. The CDR3, as DNA: TGTGCCAGCAGTCCCAGTTCAGGGGGACAACGGGAGCAGTTCTTC.

This clonotype was counted ten times or more. The genes are TRBV20-1 and TRBJ1-5; TRBD1 aligns across 9 bases. Per the germline V gene, CDR1 is DFQATT and CDR2 is SNEGSKA (reference sequence). This CDR3 is built from 13 residues. Unmatched junction bases numbered 6, after V lost 6 bases and J lost 6 bases. CDR3 DNA: TGCAGTGCAGTTGACAGGGGGTTTCAGCCCCAGCATTTT. Encoded protein: CSAVDRGFQPQHF.

As for this clonotype: With a much larger clone just one base away, this may be a read error. V usage is TRBV7-2 and J usage is TRBJ2-3; 9 bases fit TRBD2. CDR3 length: 15 amino acids. Germline V CDR1 and CDR2: SGHTA, FQGNSA. V lost 5 bases, J lost 6 bases, and 9 bases stayed unmatched. This CDR3 reads CASSVTSGVSDTQYF. CDR3 in DNA: TGTGCCAGCAGCGTGACTAGCGGAGTGTCGGATACGCAGTATTTT.

This clonotype was seen ten or more times. The gene calls are TRBV12-3 or TRBV12-4 and TRBJ2-3; 8 bases line up with TRBD2. CDR3 length equals 13 residues. After removal of 5 bases from V and 6 bases from J, the junction contained 4 bases not matched to a gene. The CDR3 nucleotides read TGTGCCAGCAGTGCGGGGGGCGGGGATACGCAGTATTTT. Translating gives CASSAGGGDTQYF.

This clonotype was detected ten times or more. V is TRBV20-1 and J is TRBJ2-1, with D tentatively TRBD1 (6 bases). CDR1 is DFQATT, CDR2 SNEGSKA, per germline (reference sequence). CDR3 size: 15 residues. V dropped 6 bases and J dropped 4 bases, with 19 bases sitting between them. In DNA, the CDR3 is TGCAGTGCCCTCCCGGACAGTCAGGGGTACAATGAGCAGTTCTTC. It is translated as CSALPDSQGYNEQFF.

In regard to this clonotype: Given a much more abundant clone one base away, this may be a read error. The chain joins TRBV20-1 to TRBJ1-5; TRBD1 matches at 8 bases. CDR3 length: 15 residues. Trimming at V came to 4 bases and at J to 3 bases, leaving 8 bases not matched to a gene. Germline V lookup: CDR1 DFQATT, CDR2 SNEGSKA (reference sequence). The CDR3 here is CSATDRGDTNQPQHF. The CDR3 nucleotides are TGCAGTGCTACAGACAGGGGCGACACCAATCAGCCCCAGCATTTT.

V and J are TRBV20-1 and TRBJ2-1, with 13 bases fitting TRBD2. J was trimmed by 7 bases and V by 8 bases; bases with no gene match: 11. The CDR3 covers 15 residues. Germline CDR1 reads DFQATT; CDR2 reads SNEGSKA (reference sequence). This CDR3 reads CSTDVTSGRTNEQFF. The CDR3, as DNA: TGCAGTACTGACGTGACTAGCGGGAGGACTAATGAGCAGTTCTTC.

The chain recombines TRBV20-1 with TRBJ2-3; 8 bases map to TRBD1. This CDR3 has 15 residues. Per the germline V gene, CDR1 is DFQATT and CDR2 is SNEGSKA (reference sequence). After removal of 0 bases from V and 5 bases from J, the junction contained 7 bases not matched to a gene. In nucleotides, the CDR3 is TGCAGTGCTAGAGATTGGCAGGGGGCGGGAGATACGCAGTATTTT. It codes for CSARDWQGAGDTQYF.

This clonotype was seen at least ten times. The chain employs TRBV27 and TRBJ1-4, with D possibly matching TRBD1 (5 bases). Germline-derived CDR1 and CDR2 are MNHEY and SMNVEV (reference sequence). V lost 2 bases, J lost 12 bases, and 22 bases lay in between. This CDR3 is 16 amino acids long. CDR3 residues: CASSLGTQGQSRQLFF. CDR3 in DNA: TGTGCCAGCAGTTTAGGGACCCAGGGCCAGAGTCGTCAACTGTTTTTT.

This clonotype was counted at least ten times. The DNA is omitted, as the CDR3 cannot be located on it reliably, and the CDR3 follows TCRdb's listing. This rearrangement joins TRBV20-1 to TRBJ2-5; the DNA was not compared with TRBD1, the D call given in the table. The CDR3 is 16 residues long, counting both termini. Germline lookup yields CDR1 DFQATT and CDR2 SNEGSKA (reference sequence). The chain's CDR3 is CSAGPSFGPGQETQYF.

This clonotype has ten or more counts. The V gene is TRBV4-1, the J gene TRBJ2-5, with D hard to call. The CDR3 contains 13 residues. Germline CDR1 and CDR2: MGHRA and YSYEKL. V was cut by 2 bases and J by 5 bases, with 9 bases left in between. The CDR3 sequence: CASSQSGRETQYF. The CDR3 DNA is TGCGCCAGCAGCCAATCGGGTCGGGAGACCCAGTACTTC.

This clonotype was observed a few times. The chain is built from TRBV7-6 and TRBJ2-3; 9 positions match TRBD2. This CDR3 has 14 residues. Germline trimming cut 5 bases from V and 6 bases from J; bases unmatched to any gene: 6. Per the germline V gene, CDR1 is SGHVS and CDR2 is FNYEAQ. CDR3 sequence (DNA): TGTGCCAGCAGCATGGGACTAGCAAGCGATACGCAGTATTTT. Its translation is CASSMGLASDTQYF.

This clonotype was observed a few times. The V call is TRBV11-1, the J call TRBJ2-1; 8 nucleotides align to TRBD2. This CDR3 is built from 18 residues. Looked up from germline, CDR1 is SGHAT and CDR2 is FQDESV (reference sequence). Trimming took 1 base from V and 8 from J; bases not matched to a gene: 16. CDR3 region: CASSLVGVGLAGFDEQFF. In DNA form, the CDR3 reads TGTGCCAGCAGCTTAGTGGGGGTCGGACTAGCCGGTTTCGATGAGCAGTTCTTC.

The chain is built from TRBV4-2 and TRBJ2-5; 9 positions match TRBD1. CDR3 length: 15 residues. Trimming took 6 bases from V and 4 from J; bases not matched to a gene: 9. Germline values: CDR1 LGHNA, CDR2 YNFKEQ. The CDR3 coding sequence is TGTGCCAGCAGTCCCCGGACAGGGGCGGCAGAGACCCAGTACTTC. This translates into CASSPRTGAAETQYF.

This clonotype has ten or more counts. V and J are TRBV9 and TRBJ2-4; D is tentatively TRBD1 or TRBD2 (6 bases each). The CDR3 runs to 15 residues. With 4 bases removed from V and 5 bases from J, the gap between germline ends came to 16 bases. From germline, CDR1 is SGDLS and CDR2 YYNGEE. This CDR3 is CASSPRGQGENIQYF. The CDR3 nucleotides read TGTGCCAGCAGCCCCCGGGGGCAGGGCGAAAACATTCAGTACTTC.

The CDR3 DNA follows: TGTGCCAGCAACCCGACAGGGGGTACAGATACGCAGTATTTT. Protein product: CASNPTGGTDTQYF. The chain recombines TRBV11-2 with TRBJ2-3; 9 nucleotides align to TRBD1. Per germline, CDR1 SGHAT and CDR2 FQNNGV. The CDR3 spans 14 residues. The ends lost 7 bases at V and 3 bases at J; junction bases unmatched: 5.

Many counts were recorded for this clonotype. The genes are TRBV20-1 and TRBJ1-5; 9 bases align to TRBD1. Germline CDR1 is DFQATT and CDR2 is SNEGSKA (reference sequence). CDR3 length equals 14 residues. After removal of 6 bases from V and 7 bases from J, the junction contained 10 bases not matched to a gene. CDR3 region: CSARRTGVGQPQHF. The CDR3 DNA is TGCAGTGCCAGACGGACAGGGGTAGGCCAGCCCCAGCATTTT.

This clonotype was observed a handful of times. This chain connects TRBV5-1 to TRBJ1-3, with D unclear. This CDR3 has 14 amino acids. Trimming cost V 2 bases and J 0 bases, with 6 bases left between them. Germline lookup yields CDR1 SGHRS and CDR2 YFSETQ. DNA for the CDR3: TGCGCCAGCAGCTTCGGAATCTCTGGAAACACCATATATTTT. As protein: CASSFGISGNTIYF.

In this sample, this clonotype turned up many times. This chain joins TRBV6-2 or TRBV6-3 and TRBJ2-3, with 7 bases fitting TRBD1. There are 15 residues in the CDR3. V was clipped by 3 bases and J by 2 bases; unmatched bases: 5. Germline V gives CDR1 MNHEY, CDR2 SVGEGT. The CDR3 region has the DNA TGTGCCAGCAGTTATCGTAGGGGGCCCACAGATACGCAGTATTTT. Translated: CASSYRRGPTDTQYF.

This clonotype came up once. The V call is TRBV11-1, the J call TRBJ2-1; TRBD1 matches 8 bases. The CDR3 is 15 amino acids. J lost 8 bases, V lost 5 bases, and 11 bases had no gene match. Germline CDR1 is SGHAT and CDR2 is FQDESV (reference sequence). Here the CDR3 DNA reads TGTGCCAGCAGCAAATCCGGGACAGGCAGGGATGAGCAGTTCTTC. Its protein is CASSKSGTGRDEQFF.

This clonotype showed up just a few times. This chain links TRBV7-2 with TRBJ1-4; 7 positions agree with TRBD1. The V gene's germline CDR1 is SGHTA and CDR2 FQGNSA. V dropped 4 bases and J dropped 7; count of bases not matched to a gene: 6. The CDR3 is 14 residues long. Written as DNA, the CDR3 is TGTGCCAGCAGCTCTCCCGGGACAGCTGAAAAACTGTTTTTT. Translation gives CASSSPGTAEKLFF.

The sample holds many counts of this clonotype. The V call is TRBV20-1, the J call TRBJ1-5, with 7 bases that match TRBD1. Germline trimming cut 5 bases from V and 6 bases from J; bases unmatched to any gene: 10. The CDR3 extends over 14 amino acids. Germline CDR1 DFQATT, CDR2 SNEGSKA (reference sequence). CDR3 sequence: CSAPGRGLGQPQHF. The CDR3 DNA follows: TGCAGTGCTCCGGGGAGGGGGCTCGGTCAGCCCCAGCATTTT.